One and the same sample provided the 3 T cell receptor beta chains below, sequenced in a study of cytomegalovirus exposure and HLA in healthy donors. The study ran its PCR with 60 Vbeta and 13 Jbeta primers. Method: immunoSEQ multiplex PCR; TCRdb's copy keeps in-frame clones and lacks some. The sample holds 210,000 or so clones; over 65% are singletons and the top ten take 0.6% to 0.65%. Input material: PBMCs. The source is a man between 18 and 35 years old in good health and CMV-seronegative.

For the CDR3, the DNA is TGTGCCATCAGTCTCCCCGGGACAGGGACCTACGAGCAGTACTTC. Translated, it gives CAISLPGTGTYEQYF. V usage is TRBV10-3 and J usage is TRBJ2-7; 9 bases map to TRBD1. V trimming: 5 bases; J trimming: 2 bases; junction bases outside the gene matches: 7. The CDR3 contains 15 residues. Germline V gives CDR1 ENHRY, CDR2 SYGVKD.

This clone showed up just a few times. The chain joins TRBV6-1 to TRBJ2-7; 8 bases match TRBD1. The trim removed 5 bases at V and 1 base at J, leaving 7 bases unmatched. This CDR3 contains 15 residues. Germline CDR1 is MNHNS and CDR2 is SASEGT. This CDR3 is CASSSITGGSYEQYF. The CDR3, as DNA: TGTGCCAGCAGTTCTATTACAGGGGGTTCCTACGAGCAGTACTTC.

This clone has only a few counts. The CDR3 protein is CASSSGTVQGNSPLHF. CDR3 in DNA: TGCGCCAGCAGCTCGGGAACCGTACAGGGTAATTCACCCCTCCACTTT. This chain joins TRBV5-1 and TRBJ1-6, with D maybe TRBD1 (6 bases). V was shortened by 3 bases and J by 6 bases, with 16 bases between the two germline ends. The germline CDR1 and CDR2 sequences are SGHRS and YFSETQ. CDR3 size: 16 residues.